This passage covers 2 T cell receptor beta chains from one sample sequenced in a study of Graves' ophthalmopathy and Graves' hyperthyroidism. RNA transcripts provided the template for amplifying TCR beta CDR3 regions. An opening RT-PCR round employed HTBI primers and preceded a second-round multiplex PCR. TCRdb analysed the multiplex PCR reads with MiXCR anew, one entry per CDR3 protein. Here the sample spans a few hundred thousand distinct CDR3 sequences, about 18% being singletons. The sequencing input was peripheral blood. All receptors derive from an adult woman with stable Graves' hyperthyroidism.

As to this clonotype: Just one base apart from a much larger clone, this may be a read error. The CDR3, as DNA: TGTGCCTGGTGCTGGCGCCTCGCCCAAGAGACCCAGTGCTTC. Translating gives CAWCWRLAQETQCF. The V and J genes are TRBV30 and TRBJ2-5; the D is unclear. The CDR3 is 14 residues long. The V gene's germline CDR1 is GTSNPN and CDR2 SVGIG (reference sequence).

The V call is TRBV18, the J call TRBJ1-2; 9 positions agree with TRBD1. J was trimmed by 8 bases and V by 2 bases; bases with no gene match: 3. Germline CDR1 KGHSH, CDR2 LQKENI. This CDR3 is built from 13 residues. For the CDR3, the DNA is TGTGCCAGCTCACCAAGGGACAGGGAAGGCTACACCTTC. The encoded protein is CASSPRDREGYTF. Supplemented by reference TRBV18 and TRBJ1-2, the full variable domain reads NAGVMQNPRHLVRRRGQEARLRCSPMKGHSHVYWYRQLPEEGLKFMVYLQKENIIDESGMPKERFSAEFPKEGPSILRIQQVVRGDSAAYFCASSPRDREGYTFGSGTRLTVV.